This entry describes one T cell receptor beta chain. Its antigen specificity is not known. No qualities accompany the bases; no much larger clone lies one base away. In the same sample, other DNA sequences code for this CDR3. This entry is derived from a study of blood T cell repertoires in COVID-19 (dated by TCRdb to 2018 to 2021). As for the study more broadly: Samples covering the acute and convalescent phases of COVID-19 were provided by collaborators in the United States, Italy and Spain. Subjects who had been exposed to COVID-19, were actively infected with it, or had recovered from it provided the deeply sampled blood TCRbeta repertoires that made up the dataset. Where available, HLA class I and class II types were taken from metadata supplied by the sample provider and were not determined by assay-based typing. Nearly every sample came with metadata listing a de-identified subject ID, COVID-19 status, age in years and sex. The repertoires were released in a freely available public database meant as a resource for research on the immune response to SARS-CoV-2. The prospective study material was composed of cDNA or gDNA derived from T cells, B-cell-depleted T cells, or PBMCs. The samples were drawn from the first 160 participants of the ongoing ImmuneRACE study and from over 950 subjects provided by 6 global collaborators. General conclusions and limits of the study: Clinical and demographic metadata were provided uncurated, with the amount varying by source and participant.

The collaborating institutions used their own protocols to collect whole blood in K2EDTA tubes. Collaborator samples were shipped for TCRbeta analysis as frozen whole blood, isolated PBMCs, or DNA extracted from either sample type. CDR1 and CDR2 are read off the germline V gene as MNHEY and SVGAGI. Including the terminal cysteine and phenylalanine, the CDR3 comprises 14 residues. The DNA shown is the 42-base CDR3, in frame from base 1. V was cut back by 6 bases and J by 4 bases, leaving a gap of 13 bases between them. TCRbeta CDR3 regions were amplified from genomic DNA by means of the immunoSEQ Assay, a bias-controlled multiplex PCR. The source study handled its data this way. Nucleated cell counts per sample were estimated from amplification of reference gene primers within the assay. To quantify the absolute abundance of each unique TCRbeta CDR3 rearrangement, sequence reads were collapsed and filtered. Productive Simpson clonality was computed per sample as the square root of Simpson's diversity index over productive rearrangements. TCRdb retrieved this table from immuneACCESS and kept in-frame rearrangements only. Not all clones are present; in checked studies, unresolved V genes account for under half, and no reason is known for the remainder. D and trimming were read from the DNA, whereas the V and J calls and clone size are those reported in that table. This sample holds 150,000 or so clones; around 87% were observed only once. The top ten hold roughly 15% of the sample.

This clonotype was obtained from a woman aged 40 to 50 with acute or convalescent COVID-19. The sample was peripheral blood. The rearranged chain carries TRBV6-5 and TRBJ2-1; possibly the D gene is TRBD2, per 6 matching bases. The DNA reads as follows: TGTGCCAGCAGGGGGACTTTGGGTTACAATGAGCAGTTCTTC. It translates as CASRGTLGYNEQFF.